This TCR beta chain was documented in a study of identical twins (TCRdb year 2016). Context from the whole study: To test whether fetal clonotypes persist, this study deep-sequenced TCR alpha and beta repertoires from monozygotic twins, from unrelated adults of various ages, and from cord blood. To rule out contamination, the twin experiments were replicated at different times with different library preparation protocols. The investigation overall reported the following: Zero-insertion analyses could be partly confounded by invariant T cells such as MAIT and iNKT, although diverse VJ usage argued against such confounding for most clonotypes. In monozygotic twins, out-of-frame TCR alpha sharing was systematically underestimated by recombination models, although the models agreed with sharing between unrelated individuals. Abundant cord blood beta clonotypes carried fewer insertions; young adult naive repertoires showed a weaker similar trend, while memory repertoires showed none. Excess twin sharing in beta out-of-frame sequences was weaker because fewer shared sequences lowered the signal-to-noise ratio. Because the same donors could not be followed over many years, the conclusions depended on cross-sectional statistical analysis. Compared with coincidental sharing between unrelated individuals, an excess of low generation-probability sequences was observed among out-of-frame TCR alpha sequences shared between twins.

Every donor in the study was a healthy Caucasian. Three pairs of female monozygotic twins, all aged about 18 to 30 years, were included in the twin cohort. Peripheral blood mononuclear cells were used as the source from which RNA for TCR libraries was isolated. Receptor amplification or capture employed 5' RACE. Instrument used: Illumina HiSeq 2000. A universal primer binding site was added through template switching, and the final cDNA carried a unique molecular identifier so that TCR cDNA molecules could be counted accurately. First-strand cDNA for TCR alpha and beta chains was synthesized from specific primers in the conserved constant-segment region. To control for contamination, every cDNA library was double barcoded, receiving both a SMART-Mk sample barcode and Illumina barcodes. Two successive PCR steps introduced TruSeq adapter sequences along with Illumina sample barcodes. Sequencing of the TCR alpha and beta cDNA libraries was done on the Illumina HiSeq platform using custom primers. Concerning the study's data processing: MiGEC was used to process raw reads and extract unique molecular identifiers, and MiXCR was used to find CDR3 positions. For each individual, recombination models were inferred using an EM algorithm with the repgenHMM and IGoR tools. Shared clonotypes were analyzed with the tcR package in R, and sharing was normalized by the product of cloneset sizes. To study raw recombination free of thymic and clonal selection effects, out-of-frame nonproductive sequences were analyzed. TCRdb reprocessing: public reads trimmed at Q25 with fastp, clones called with MiXCR, in-frame beta chains kept. CDR3 protein duplicates are merged, each entry listing the most common genes and DNA. Clone size and V and J calls follow TCRdb, not the original study. For this sample there are some 630,000 distinct CDR3 sequences; just over 7% appear just once. 1.5% to 2% of the sample rests with the top ten.

V ends up 5 bases short and J 1 base short, with an unmatched junction base count of 9. CDR1 and CDR2, per the germline V gene (reference sequence), are SEHNR and FQNEAQ. Reading from cysteine to phenylalanine, the CDR3 counts 17 amino acids. CDR3 DNA is the only sequence kept; it has 51 bases, read in frame from the first base. Notes on this clonotype: The clone's antigen remains unknown. No quality values exist for individual bases; no much larger clone is one base distant.

These data were also reused for a study on yellow fever vaccine responses in identical twins. Drawing on the second study: The authors reported that the T cell response to vaccination in identical twins appeared partly convergent and partly personalized. In identical twins, the study followed T cell clones that responded to the vaccine with precision.

The sequenced sample was PBMCs. The source of this sequence is a woman aged 18-35 years in good health. The sequence is built from TRBV7-9 and TRBJ2-1, with 9 junctional bases fitting TRBD1. The nucleotide sequence reads as follows: TGTGCCAGCAGCCGGGACAGGGTGGGGAAGTCCTACAATGAGCAGTTCTTC. Its coded protein is CASSRDRVGKSYNEQFF.